One sample yielded the 32 T cell receptor beta chains listed below, sequenced in a study of T cells of healthy individuals. TCRdb processed the 5' RACE reads anew with MiXCR; each CDR3 protein has one entry. This table has tens of thousands of distinct CDR3 sequences, more than 4.5% appearing once. Every receptor here comes from a human donor in good health.

This clonotype was recorded many times. The rearrangement links TRBV2 to TRBJ2-1; D perhaps matches TRBD2 (6 bases). CDR1 and CDR2 (germline): SNHLY, FYNNEI. Trimming shortened V by 6 bases and J by 0 bases, and 9 bases separated the two germline ends. This CDR3 comprises 14 residues. In DNA form, the CDR3 reads TGTGCCAGCAGGGAGCGGGTCTCCTACAATGAGCAGTTCTTC. Translating gives CASRERVSYNEQFF.

This clonotype was counted many times. This chain connects TRBV5-4 to TRBJ2-5, with TRBD2 identical over 8 bases. CDR1 is SGHNT and CDR2 is YYREEE in the germline V gene (reference sequence). The CDR3 totals 15 residues. V dropped 2 bases and J dropped 5; count of bases not matched to a gene: 8. The CDR3 DNA sequence: TGTGCCAGCAGCTTAGGTCCGGGGGGGCATGAGACCCAGTACTTC. Residues: CASSLGPGGHETQYF.

The genes are TRBV19 and TRBJ1-5; the D is unclear. Trimming shortened V by 2 bases and J by 5 bases, and 16 bases separated the two germline ends. This CDR3 is built from 16 residues. From germline, CDR1 is LNHDA and CDR2 SQIVND (reference sequence). The chain's CDR3 is CASSISATRTHQPQHF. DNA of the CDR3: TGTGCCAGTAGTATATCTGCTACAAGAACCCATCAGCCCCAGCATTTT.

The chain carries TRBV2 and TRBJ1-1; the match to TRBD1 covers 11 bases. The CDR3 extends over 14 amino acids. V gave up 6 bases and J gave up 4 bases; unmatched junction bases: 4. The germline V gene has CDR1 SNHLY and CDR2 FYNNEI. CDR3 DNA sequence: TGTGCCAGCAGGGGGACAGGGGGGAGCACTGAAGCTTTCTTT. This gives the protein CASRGTGGSTEAFF.

In DNA form, the CDR3 reads TGTGCCAGCAGTACGGGACGCTCGAGCTCTGGAAACACCATATATTTT. Amino acids: CASSTGRSSSGNTIYF. The chain links TRBV6-2 or TRBV6-3 to TRBJ1-3; tentative D call: TRBD1 (5 bases). Germline CDR1 reads MNHEY; CDR2 reads SVGEGT. There are 16 residues in the CDR3. Trimming cost V 5 bases and J 0 bases, with 14 bases left between them.

This chain connects TRBV6-2 or TRBV6-3 to TRBJ1-1; 9 bases match TRBD1. Germline loops: CDR1 MNHEY, CDR2 SVGEGT. The trim removed 2 bases at V and 3 bases at J, leaving 4 bases unmatched. The CDR3 extends over 15 amino acids. CDR3 nucleotides: TGTGCCAGCAGTTACCCGGGACAGGGATACACTGAAGCTTTCTTT. This codes for CASSYPGQGYTEAFF.

This clonotype appeared many times. The V and J genes are TRBV11-2 and TRBJ2-1, with a weak D call TRBD2 (6 bases). Trimming took 0 bases from V and 1 from J, leaving 10 bases between them. The CDR3 is 16 amino acids. CDR1 is SGHAT, CDR2 FQNNGV, per germline. CDR3 DNA sequence: TGTGCCAGCAGCTTAGATCGCGGGGTATCCTACAATGAGCAGTTCTTC. Its translation: CASSLDRGVSYNEQFF.

This chain links TRBV11-2 with TRBJ2-6; TRBD2 is a possible D gene (7 bases). The V end was cut by 2 bases, the J end by 3 bases, with 17 bases between. The CDR3 length is 18 residues. CDR1 is SGHAT and CDR2 is FQNNGV in the germline V gene. Here the CDR3 DNA reads TGTGCCAGCAGCTTATCCGCGGGGGCAGTAAGTGGGGCCAACGTCCTGACTTTC. Translation: CASSLSAGAVSGANVLTF.

This clonotype has at least ten counts. The J gene is TRBJ2-1, the V gene TRBV20-1; 7 bases agree with TRBD2. Per the germline V gene, CDR1 is DFQATT and CDR2 is SNEGSKA (reference sequence). The CDR3 consists of 16 residues. V was pared by 1 base and J by 4 bases, with 10 bases of the junction left unmatched. The CDR3 sequence: CSARVVAGVMYNEQFF. The CDR3 bases are TGCAGTGCTAGAGTGGTGGCGGGAGTAATGTACAATGAGCAGTTCTTC.

The rearrangement joins TRBV12-3 or TRBV12-4 to TRBJ2-7, with 9 bases identical to TRBD1. The CDR3 spans 14 residues. V lost 5 bases to trimming and J lost 4 bases; unmatched junction nucleotides: 6. CDR3 coding DNA: TGTGCCAGCAGTCTCCGACAGGGGGGGTACGAGCAGTACTTC. Amino acids: CASSLRQGGYEQYF.

This clonotype was seen repeatedly, ten times or more. The chain has TRBV6-2 or TRBV6-3 and TRBJ2-7, with a tentative D call TRBD2 (6 bases). CDR1 is MNHEY and CDR2 is SVGEGT in the germline V gene. The CDR3 sequence is 16 residues long. The V and J ends lost 0 bases and 3 bases respectively, with 15 bases between them. CDR3 amino acids: CASSYSNGGRLYEQYF. DNA of the CDR3: TGTGCCAGCAGTTACTCGAACGGGGGAAGACTCTACGAGCAGTACTTC.

This clonotype was seen only a few times. The chain combines TRBV6-2 or TRBV6-3 with TRBJ1-1; possibly TRBD1 for D (5 bases). CDR1 and CDR2 (germline): MNHEY, SVGEGT. This CDR3 is built from 17 residues. V was pared by 3 bases and J by 4 bases, with 21 bases between. CDR3 residues: CASSYTTGGVRGTEAFF. The CDR3 DNA sequence: TGTGCCAGCAGTTATACGACGGGAGGGGTCCGGGGCACTGAAGCTTTCTTT.

Ten or more counts support this clonotype. The chain uses TRBV6-2 or TRBV6-3 and TRBJ2-7; unclear D gene. The V gene lost 0 bases and the J gene lost 3 bases, with 3 bases spanning the gap. Germline CDR1 MNHEY, CDR2 SVGEGT. The CDR3 runs to 12 residues. CDR3 in DNA: TGTGCCAGCAGTTACTCGGACTACGAGCAGTACTTC. Amino acid sequence: CASSYSDYEQYF.

This clonotype was seen only a few times. CDR3 sequence reads: CASSLGVVGPDEQFF. The CDR3 region has the DNA TGTGCCAGCAGCTTAGGGGTCGTAGGCCCAGATGAGCAGTTCTTC. This chain links TRBV7-9 with TRBJ2-1; D is uncertain. Between the trimmed V and J ends, which lost 1 base and 8 bases, there was a span of 15 bases. This CDR3 contains 15 residues. Germline CDR1 SEHNR, CDR2 FQNEAQ (reference sequence).

This clonotype has just a few counts. In DNA form, the CDR3 reads TGTGCCAGCTCACCATACCTGCAGAACCCGATGGGCTACACCTTC. Its translation is CASSPYLQNPMGYTF. This rearrangement joins TRBV18 to TRBJ1-2; D is unclear. V lost 2 bases, J lost 8 bases, and 18 bases lay in between. The CDR3 covers 15 residues. The V gene's germline CDR1 is KGHSH and CDR2 LQKENI.

This clonotype was recorded at least ten times. The chain combines TRBV11-2 with TRBJ2-5; no clear D gene. The germline V and J ends were trimmed by 4 bases and 2 bases, with 11 bases remaining between them. The V gene's germline CDR1 is SGHAT and CDR2 FQNNGV. The CDR3 has 14 amino acids. The CDR3 protein is CASSSLGSQETQYF. The CDR3 nucleotides read TGTGCCAGCAGCTCTTTGGGTTCACAAGAGACCCAGTACTTC.

The chain combines TRBV7-2 with TRBJ2-1; 10 bases are shared with TRBD2. The germline gives CDR1 SGHTA, CDR2 FQGNSA. There are 18 residues in the CDR3. J gave up 5 bases and V 5 bases, and 15 bases lay outside the gene matches. In DNA form, the CDR3 reads TGTGCCAGCAGCCCCCTAGTGGGGATAGCGGGAGGAGACAATGAGCAGTTCTTC. Amino acid sequence: CASSPLVGIAGGDNEQFF.

This clonotype was observed many times. The chain links TRBV24-1 to TRBJ2-1; D possibly corresponds to TRBD2 (5 bases). With 4 bases removed from V and 0 bases from J, the gap between germline ends came to 18 bases. Germline CDR1 KGHDR, CDR2 SFDVKD. The CDR3 has 18 residues. The CDR3 sequence: CATSDPTLRASSYNEQFF. In DNA, the CDR3 is TGTGCCACCAGTGACCCGACCTTGAGGGCTAGCTCCTACAATGAGCAGTTCTTC.

This clonotype was seen more than once but under ten times. V and J are TRBV13 and TRBJ1-1; D is unresolved. Trimming pared 6 bases from V and 5 bases from J, leaving 22 bases between. The CDR3 has 16 residues. The germline gives CDR1 PRHDT, CDR2 FYEKMQ (reference sequence). The CDR3 DNA follows: TGTGCCAGCAGTGAACTCCGTCGCGGTACCCGGACTGAAGCTTTCTTT. Its protein product is CASSELRRGTRTEAFF.

At least ten counts were recorded for this clonotype. The V gene is TRBV30, the J gene TRBJ1-3; D perhaps matches TRBD1 (6 bases). The CDR3 consists of 17 residues. V lost 2 bases and J 1 base, leaving 18 bases between the germline ends. Germline V lookup: CDR1 GTSNPN, CDR2 SVGIG (reference sequence). CDR3 region: CAWSREIGGRSGNTIYF. The CDR3 nucleotides are TGTGCCTGGAGTCGCGAGATCGGGGGGCGATCTGGAAACACCATATATTTT.

J is TRBJ1-3 and V is TRBV20-1; D uncertain. Germline CDR1 is DFQATT and CDR2 is SNEGSKA (reference sequence). CDR3 length: 11 amino acids. V was cut by 5 bases and J by 1 base, with 3 bases left in between. The CDR3 sequence is CSAPSGNTIYF. Written as DNA, the CDR3 is TGCAGTGCTCCATCTGGAAACACCATATATTTT.

This clonotype was observed at least ten times. V gene TRBV20-1 combines with J gene TRBJ2-3; D uncertain. The germline V gene encodes CDR1 DFQATT and CDR2 SNEGSKA (reference sequence). CDR3 size: 13 residues. Trimming shortened V by 1 base and J by 2 bases, and 7 bases separated the two germline ends. This chain's CDR3 is CSARVKLTDTQYF. The CDR3 coding sequence is TGCAGTGCTAGAGTTAAACTCACAGATACGCAGTATTTT.

This clonotype was seen at least ten times. CDR3 region: CSARAAPGQGDYGYTF. In nucleotides, the CDR3 is TGCAGTGCTAGGGCAGCCCCGGGACAGGGGGACTATGGCTACACCTTC. The chain carries TRBV20-1 and TRBJ1-2, with 11 bases that match TRBD1. From germline, CDR1 is DFQATT and CDR2 SNEGSKA (reference sequence). The CDR3 consists of 16 residues. V dropped 3 bases and J dropped 3; count of bases not matched to a gene: 9.

A few counts support this clonotype. V usage is TRBV11-2 and J usage is TRBJ2-7, with 11 bases identical to TRBD2. Germline CDR1 reads SGHAT; CDR2 reads FQNNGV. J lost 7 bases, V lost 4 bases, and 6 bases had no gene match. The CDR3 is 14 residues long. CDR3: CASSSGTSGGEQYF. The CDR3 bases are TGTGCCAGCAGCTCCGGGACTAGCGGAGGGGAGCAGTACTTC.

The J gene is TRBJ1-2, the V gene TRBV3-1; D remains ambiguous. The length of the CDR3 is 13 residues. Trimming took off 2 bases at V and 3 bases at J, with 7 bases between the two ends. The germline CDR1 and CDR2 sequences are LGHDT and YNNKEL (reference sequence). CDR3 loop: CASSQLPYYGYTF. Here the CDR3 DNA reads TGTGCCAGCAGCCAACTCCCTTACTATGGCTACACCTTC.

This clonotype was counted only a few times. The V gene is TRBV5-4, the J gene TRBJ2-3; 11 bases match TRBD2. CDR1 and CDR2 from the germline V gene are SGHNT and YYREEE (reference sequence). V shed 5 bases, J shed 2 bases, and the junction held 1 base outside the gene matches. The CDR3 is made up of 14 amino acids. The DNA for the CDR3 is TGTGCCAGCAGGACTAGCGGGGTCACAGATACGCAGTATTTT. Translating gives CASRTSGVTDTQYF.

Ten or more counts support this clonotype. The chain employs TRBV4-2 and TRBJ2-5; 7 nucleotides line up with TRBD2. In germline, CDR1 is LGHNA, CDR2 YNFKEQ. The V gene end was trimmed by 3 bases and the J gene end by 3 bases; junction bases not matched to a gene: 10. The CDR3 is made up of 16 amino acids. CDR3 protein: CASSQRERGTKETQYF. CDR3 DNA: TGTGCCAGCAGCCAGCGGGAGCGGGGCACTAAAGAGACCCAGTACTTC.

This clonotype was recorded at least ten times. V and J are TRBV20-1 and TRBJ2-1; D is unclear. Looked up from germline, CDR1 is DFQATT and CDR2 is SNEGSKA (reference sequence). There are 11 residues in the CDR3. Deletions cut 1 base from V and 6 bases from J, with 4 bases between. CDR3 residues: CSARGPNEQFF. CDR3 nucleotide sequence: TGCAGTGCTAGAGGTCCCAATGAGCAGTTCTTC.

This clonotype was seen a few times. The V gene is TRBV5-5, the J gene TRBJ1-2; D possibly corresponds to TRBD1 (6 bases). The CDR3 runs 15 residues. Between the trimmed V and J ends, which lost 4 bases and 5 bases, there was a span of 18 bases. CDR1 SGHKS and CDR2 YYEKEE come from the germline V gene (reference sequence). CDR3 sequence: CASSVAPDSAYGYTF. For the CDR3, the DNA is TGTGCCAGCAGCGTGGCACCGGACAGTGCATATGGCTACACCTTC.

This clonotype occurred a few times. The V and J genes are TRBV29-1 and TRBJ1-1; 10 nucleotides line up with TRBD1. The CDR3 covers 15 residues. Germline V gene data show CDR1 as SQVTM and CDR2 as ANQGSEA. Trimming cost V 3 bases and J 5 bases; bases outside gene matches: 9. The CDR3 DNA is TGCAGCGTTGATAAGATGACAGGGGGCGTAACTGAAGCTTTCTTT. This translates into CSVDKMTGGVTEAFF.

This clonotype has just a few counts. The chain links TRBV12-3 or TRBV12-4 to TRBJ2-7; D may match TRBD1 or TRBD2 (5 bases each). V was cut by 6 bases and J by 3 bases, with 21 bases left in between. The CDR3 length is 16 residues. The CDR3 coding sequence is TGTGCCAGCAGCCGAACGACCGGGACCCGAAGCTACGAGCAGTACTTC. This encodes CASSRTTGTRSYEQYF.

This clonotype was detected many times. This chain joins TRBV2 and TRBJ2-5, with 11 bases that match TRBD2. The germline CDR1 and CDR2 sequences are SNHLY and FYNNEI. V gave up 7 bases and J gave up 4 bases; unmatched junction bases: 8. The CDR3 runs to 15 residues. The CDR3 DNA follows: TGTGCCAGCAAACGTAGCGGGAGGGCCGGAGAGACCCAGTACTTC. It translates to CASKRSGRAGETQYF.